The 3 T cell receptor beta chains given below trace back to one sample, sequenced in a study of spatial heterogeneity in lung cancer. Broader study findings: Intratumoral expanded alpha and beta TCR counts were found to track tumor mutation counts.

Described time point: sample taken at primary tumor resection. Their antigens remain unidentified. Via MiXCR, TCRdb re-called the 5' RACE reads, giving one row per CDR3 protein. The profile shows over 7,500 distinct CDR3 sequences, approximately 2.9% of them singletons. The specimen was lung tumor tissue, collected at surgery. The receptors derive from a male donor with early-stage non-small cell lung cancer.

This clonotype was found a few times. An end of the junction does not agree with germline; a read error may underlie this. V gene TRBV12-3 or TRBV12-4 combines with J gene TRBJ2-7; D is uncertain. This CDR3 is built from 11 residues. The CDR3 DNA is TGTGCCAGCAGTTCCGGCTACGAGCAGCACTTC. Translation: CASSSGYEQHF.

Ten or more counts support this clonotype. The chain has TRBV5-1 and TRBJ2-5, with 9 positions matching TRBD1. The CDR3 has 14 amino acids. V shed 5 bases, J shed 4 bases, and the junction held 6 bases outside the gene matches. Germline V gene sequence: CDR1 SGHRS, CDR2 YFSETQ. The CDR3 sequence: CASSSGQGRETQYF. The CDR3 DNA sequence: TGCGCCAGCAGTTCGGGACAGGGAAGAGAGACCCAGTACTTC.

This clonotype has at least ten counts. Here the CDR3 reads CASSPALGGPPLDTQYF. The CDR3 nucleotides are TGTGCCAGCAGCCCCGCACTAGGGGGTCCTCCCTTGGATACGCAGTATTTT. The gene calls are TRBV7-9 and TRBJ2-3; D is possibly TRBD1 (6 bases). CDR1 is SEHNR, CDR2 FQNEAQ, per germline (reference sequence). The V gene lost 5 bases and the J gene lost 6 bases, with 24 bases spanning the gap. The CDR3 is 17 residues long.